The following is a T cell receptor beta chain sequence with its context. This sample was included in a study of shared T cell receptors in the human thymus. The CDR3 consists of 15 residues. V was pared by 5 bases and J by 3 bases, with 12 bases of the junction left unmatched. CDR1 is GTSNPN and CDR2 is SVGIG in the germline V gene (reference sequence). Data came from immunoSEQ multiplex PCR; TCRdb stores just in-frame clones and leaves some out. Among hundreds of thousands of clones listed, over 75% were seen once. These data also formed part of another study, on human thymus T cells. Turning to that study: Resections obtained during corrective heart surgery supplied the thymus tissue. Unrelated people showed highly overlapping thymic repertoires, related research reported.

Sequencing was done on a sample of thymocytes. The receptor's source is a boy in the first two years of life with a congenital heart defect. The chain uses TRBV30 and TRBJ2-7, with 8 bases aligning to TRBD2. DNA for the CDR3: TGTGCCTGGGGAAAGTTCTCGGGGGGGGTCTACGAGCAGTACTTC. This encodes CAWGKFSGGVYEQYF.